This T cell receptor beta chain stems from a study of T cell repertoires in cytomegalovirus infection. Findings and limits, study-wide: People with CMV and the relevant HLA were identified by cumulative public TCR beta family frequency.

As concerns this clonotype: The antigen is not known.

There are 14 residues in the CDR3. Between the trimmed V and J ends, which lost 1 base and 5 bases, there was a span of 11 bases. CDR1 SGHTA and CDR2 FQGNSA come from the germline V gene. TCRdb independently ran MiXCR on the reads; one entry per CDR3 protein. The sample lists around 58,000 distinct CDR3 sequences, over 20% occurring once. The gene calls are TRBV7-2 and TRBJ1-1; the D gene is possibly TRBD1 (6 bases). This sequence originates from a human donor in good health (CMV status not recorded). Some clones in this sample may be carry-over from other donors' samples. This specimen was CD8+ T cells from cultured PBMCs, taken from culture after CMV antigen stimulation. The DNA for the CDR3 is TGTGCCAGCAGCTTAGGGTGGGGGGCTACTGAAGCTTTCTTT. Translated, it gives CASSLGWGATEAFF.